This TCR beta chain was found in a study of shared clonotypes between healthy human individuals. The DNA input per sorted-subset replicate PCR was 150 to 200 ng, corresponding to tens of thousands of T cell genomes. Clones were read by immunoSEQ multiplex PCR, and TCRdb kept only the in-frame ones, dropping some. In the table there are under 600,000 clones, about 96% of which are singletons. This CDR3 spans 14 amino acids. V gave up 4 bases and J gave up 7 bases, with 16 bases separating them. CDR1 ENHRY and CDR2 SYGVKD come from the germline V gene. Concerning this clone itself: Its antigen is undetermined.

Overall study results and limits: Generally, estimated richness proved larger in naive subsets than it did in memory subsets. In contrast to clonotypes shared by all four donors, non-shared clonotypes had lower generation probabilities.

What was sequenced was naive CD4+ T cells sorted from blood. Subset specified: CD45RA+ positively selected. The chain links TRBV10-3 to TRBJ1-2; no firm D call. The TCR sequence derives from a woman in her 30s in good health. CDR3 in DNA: TGTGCCATCAGTGGAGGGCTTGTCGGAGGTGGCTACACCTTC. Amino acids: CAISGGLVGGGYTF.